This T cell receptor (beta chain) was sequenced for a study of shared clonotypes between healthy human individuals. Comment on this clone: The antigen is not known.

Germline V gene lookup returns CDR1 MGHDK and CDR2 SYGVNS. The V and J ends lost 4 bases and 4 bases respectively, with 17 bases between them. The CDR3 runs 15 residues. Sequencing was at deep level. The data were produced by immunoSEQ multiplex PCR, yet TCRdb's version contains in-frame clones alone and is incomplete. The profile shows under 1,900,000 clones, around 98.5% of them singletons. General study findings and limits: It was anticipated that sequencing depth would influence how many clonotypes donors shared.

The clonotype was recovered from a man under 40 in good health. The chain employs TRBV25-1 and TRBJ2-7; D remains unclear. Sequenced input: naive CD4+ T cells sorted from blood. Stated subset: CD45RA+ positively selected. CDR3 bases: TGTGCCAGCAGTGGCCGGGCCCCACTCGGTTACGAGCAGTACTTC. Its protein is CASSGRAPLGYEQYF.